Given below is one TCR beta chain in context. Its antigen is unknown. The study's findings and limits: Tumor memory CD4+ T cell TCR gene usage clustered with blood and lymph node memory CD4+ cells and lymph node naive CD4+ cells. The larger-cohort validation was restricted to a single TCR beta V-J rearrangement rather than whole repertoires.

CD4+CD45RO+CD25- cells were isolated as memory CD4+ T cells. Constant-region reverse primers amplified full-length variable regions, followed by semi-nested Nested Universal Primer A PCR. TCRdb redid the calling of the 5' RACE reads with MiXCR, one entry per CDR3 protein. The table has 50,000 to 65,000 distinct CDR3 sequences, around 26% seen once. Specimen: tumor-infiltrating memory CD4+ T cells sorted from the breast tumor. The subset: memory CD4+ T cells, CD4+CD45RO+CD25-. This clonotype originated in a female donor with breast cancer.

CDR3 protein: CASSRTRAEEKLFF. The CDR3 DNA sequence: TGTGCCAGCAGCCGGACACGGGCAGAGGAAAAACTGTTTTTT. The chain links TRBV6-6 to TRBJ1-4; perhaps TRBD1 as D (5 bases). The CDR3 has 14 residues. V lost 6 bases and J 8 bases, leaving 16 bases between the germline ends. Germline CDR1 MNHNY, CDR2 SVGAGI (reference sequence).